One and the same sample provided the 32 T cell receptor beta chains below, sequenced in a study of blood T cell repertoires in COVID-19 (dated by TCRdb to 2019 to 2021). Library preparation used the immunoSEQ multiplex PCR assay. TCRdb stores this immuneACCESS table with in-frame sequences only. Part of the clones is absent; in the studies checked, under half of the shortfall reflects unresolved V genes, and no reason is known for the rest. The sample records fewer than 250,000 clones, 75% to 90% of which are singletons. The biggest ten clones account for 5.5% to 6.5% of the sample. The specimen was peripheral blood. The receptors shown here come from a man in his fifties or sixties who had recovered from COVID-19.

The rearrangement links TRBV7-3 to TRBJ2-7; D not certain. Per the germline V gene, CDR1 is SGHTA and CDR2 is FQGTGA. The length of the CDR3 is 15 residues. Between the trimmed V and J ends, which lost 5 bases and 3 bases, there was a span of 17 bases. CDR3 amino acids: CASSLLSLSRYEQYF. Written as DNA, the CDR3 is TGTGCCAGCAGCCTCCTTAGCCTCTCTCGCTACGAGCAGTACTTC.

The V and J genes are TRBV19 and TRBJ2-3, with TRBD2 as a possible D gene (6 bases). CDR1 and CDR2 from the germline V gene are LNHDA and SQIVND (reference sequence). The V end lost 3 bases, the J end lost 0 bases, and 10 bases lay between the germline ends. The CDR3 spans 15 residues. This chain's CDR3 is CASSMPGGSTDTQYF. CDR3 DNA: TGTGCCAGTAGTATGCCCGGGGGTAGCACAGATACGCAGTATTTT.

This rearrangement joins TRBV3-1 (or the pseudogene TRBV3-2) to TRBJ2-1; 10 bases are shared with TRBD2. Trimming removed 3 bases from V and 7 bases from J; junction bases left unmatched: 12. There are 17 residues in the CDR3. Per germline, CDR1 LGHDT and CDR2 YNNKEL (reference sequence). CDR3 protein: CASSHALKRGGPNEQFF. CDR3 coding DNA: TGTGCCAGCAGCCATGCACTCAAGCGGGGGGGCCCTAATGAGCAGTTCTTC.

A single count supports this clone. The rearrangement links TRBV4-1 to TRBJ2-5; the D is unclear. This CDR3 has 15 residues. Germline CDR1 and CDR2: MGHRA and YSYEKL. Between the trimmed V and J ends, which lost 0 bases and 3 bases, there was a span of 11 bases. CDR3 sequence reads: CASSQDPAVKETQYF. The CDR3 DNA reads TGCGCCAGCAGCCAAGATCCCGCAGTTAAAGAGACCCAGTACTTC.

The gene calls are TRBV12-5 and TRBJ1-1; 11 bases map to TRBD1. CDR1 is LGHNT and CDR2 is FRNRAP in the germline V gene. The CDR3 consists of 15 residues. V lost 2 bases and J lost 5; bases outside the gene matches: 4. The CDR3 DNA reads TGTGCTAGTGGTTTGAGGACAGGGGGCAAAACTGAAGCTTTCTTT. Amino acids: CASGLRTGGKTEAFF.

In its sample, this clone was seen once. The CDR3 DNA reads as TGTGCCAGCAGATCAGGTCCAGCCAGCTCCTTGTACTTC. Its translation: CASRSGPASSLYF. V usage is TRBV5-6 and J usage is TRBJ2-7; D gene ambiguous. CDR3 length equals 13 residues. Trimming stripped 5 bases from V and 12 bases from J, with 21 bases between. From germline, CDR1 is SGHDT and CDR2 YYEEEE.

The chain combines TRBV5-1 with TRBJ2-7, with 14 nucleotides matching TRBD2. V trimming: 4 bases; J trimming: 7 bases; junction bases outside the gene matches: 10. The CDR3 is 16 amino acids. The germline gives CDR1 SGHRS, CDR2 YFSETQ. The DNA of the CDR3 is TGCGCCAGCAGCCCTAGACTAGCGGGGGGGCCGGATGAGCAGTACTTC. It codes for CASSPRLAGGPDEQYF.

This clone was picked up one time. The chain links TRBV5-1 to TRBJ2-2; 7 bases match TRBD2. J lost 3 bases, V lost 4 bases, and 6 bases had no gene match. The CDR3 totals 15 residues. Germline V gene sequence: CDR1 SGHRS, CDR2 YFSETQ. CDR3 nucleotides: TGCGCCAGCAGCCGGGGGAGGGGCGACACCGGGGAGCTGTTTTTT. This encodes CASSRGRGDTGELFF.

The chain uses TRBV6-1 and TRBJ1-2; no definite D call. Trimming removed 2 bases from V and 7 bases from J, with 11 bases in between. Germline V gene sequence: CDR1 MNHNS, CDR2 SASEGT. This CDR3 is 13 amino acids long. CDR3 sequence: CASSESARFGYTF. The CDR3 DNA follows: TGTGCCAGCAGTGAAAGCGCGAGATTTGGCTACACCTTC.

CDR3 residues: CASSLDSGRGGTQYF. The CDR3 DNA is TGTGCCAGCAGCTTAGATAGCGGGAGAGGTGGTACGCAGTATTTT. The J gene is TRBJ2-3, the V gene TRBV7-9; 9 bases match TRBD2. This CDR3 comprises 15 residues. CDR1 is SEHNR and CDR2 is FQNEAQ in the germline V gene (reference sequence). The junction had 7 bases not matched to a gene; V was cut back by 1 base and J by 8 bases.

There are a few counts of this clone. For the CDR3, the DNA is TGTGCCAGCAGCTCCAGGGTAGCCGGGGAGCTGTTTTTT. Translating gives CASSSRVAGELFF. This sequence joins TRBV7-6 and TRBJ2-2; possibly TRBD1 for D (5 bases). V lost 4 bases and J 6 bases, leaving 9 bases between the germline ends. The CDR3 consists of 13 residues. From germline, CDR1 is SGHVS and CDR2 FNYEAQ. Filled out from reference TRBV7-6 and TRBJ2-2, the complete variable domain reads GAGVSQSPRYKVTKRGQDVALRCDPISGHVSLYWYRQALGQGPEFLTYFNYEAQQDKSGLPNDRFSAERPEGSISTLTIQRTEQRDSAMYRCASSSRVAGELFFGEGSRLTVL.

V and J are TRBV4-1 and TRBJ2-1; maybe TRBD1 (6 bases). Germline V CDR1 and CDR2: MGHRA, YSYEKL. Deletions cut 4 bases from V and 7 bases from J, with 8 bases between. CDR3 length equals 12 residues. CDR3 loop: CASSRDRNEQFF. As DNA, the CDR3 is TGCGCCAGCAGCCGTGACAGGAATGAGCAGTTCTTC.

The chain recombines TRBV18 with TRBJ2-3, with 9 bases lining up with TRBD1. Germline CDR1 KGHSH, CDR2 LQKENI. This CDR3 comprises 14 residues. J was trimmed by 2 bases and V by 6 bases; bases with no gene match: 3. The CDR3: CASSWTGATDTQYF. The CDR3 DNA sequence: TGTGCCAGCTCCTGGACAGGGGCCACAGATACGCAGTATTTT. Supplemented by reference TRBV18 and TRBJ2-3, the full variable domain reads NAGVMQNPRHLVRRRGQEARLRCSPMKGHSHVYWYRQLPEEGLKFMVYLQKENIIDESGMPKERFSAEFPKEGPSILRIQQVVRGDSAAYFCASSWTGATDTQYFGPGTRLTVL.

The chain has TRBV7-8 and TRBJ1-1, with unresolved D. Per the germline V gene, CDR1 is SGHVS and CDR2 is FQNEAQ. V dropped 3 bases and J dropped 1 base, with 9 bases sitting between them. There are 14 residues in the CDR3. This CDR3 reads CASSFQRRNTEAFF. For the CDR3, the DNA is TGTGCCAGCAGCTTCCAAAGGAGGAACACTGAAGCTTTCTTT.

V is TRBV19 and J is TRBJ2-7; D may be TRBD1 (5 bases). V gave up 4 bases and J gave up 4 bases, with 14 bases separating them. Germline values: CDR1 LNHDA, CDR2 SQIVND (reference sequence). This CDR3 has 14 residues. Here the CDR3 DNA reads TGTGCCAGTAGTACCGAGACTCAGGGATACGAGCAGTACTTC. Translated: CASSTETQGYEQYF.

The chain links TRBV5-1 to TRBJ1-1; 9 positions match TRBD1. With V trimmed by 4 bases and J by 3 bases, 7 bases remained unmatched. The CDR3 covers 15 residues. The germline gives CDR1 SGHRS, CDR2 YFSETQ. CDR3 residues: CASSLKTGGYTEAFF. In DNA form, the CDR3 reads TGCGCCAGCAGCCTAAAGACAGGGGGATACACTGAAGCTTTCTTT.

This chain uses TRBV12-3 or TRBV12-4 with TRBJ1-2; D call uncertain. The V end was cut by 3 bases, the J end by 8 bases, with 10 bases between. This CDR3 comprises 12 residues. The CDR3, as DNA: TGTGCCAGCAGTTTCAGTGGCTCCGGCTACACCTTC. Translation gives CASSFSGSGYTF.

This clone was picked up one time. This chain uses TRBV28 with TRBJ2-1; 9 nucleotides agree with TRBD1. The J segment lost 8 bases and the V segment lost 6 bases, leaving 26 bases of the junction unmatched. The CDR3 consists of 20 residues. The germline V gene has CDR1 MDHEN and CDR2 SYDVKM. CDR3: CASRPPWTGERGKGLYEQFF. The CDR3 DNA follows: TGTGCCAGCAGACCTCCTTGGACAGGGGAACGGGGCAAGGGCCTTTATGAGCAGTTCTTC. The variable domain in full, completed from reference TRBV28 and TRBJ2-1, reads DVKVTQSSRYLVKRTGEKVFLECVQDMDHENMFWYRQDPGLGLRLIYFSYDVKMKEKGDIPEGYSVSREKKERFSLILESASTNQTSMYLCASRPPWTGERGKGLYEQFFGPGTRLTVL.

CDR3 amino acids: CASSLVQGDNEQYF. The CDR3 DNA reads TGTGCCAGCAGCTTAGTACAGGGGGACAACGAGCAGTACTTC. V usage is TRBV7-9 and J usage is TRBJ2-7; 8 nucleotides match TRBD1. The CDR3 is 14 amino acids. CDR1 SEHNR and CDR2 FQNEAQ come from the germline V gene (reference sequence). V shed 1 base and J 5 bases; nucleotides not matched to a gene: 4.

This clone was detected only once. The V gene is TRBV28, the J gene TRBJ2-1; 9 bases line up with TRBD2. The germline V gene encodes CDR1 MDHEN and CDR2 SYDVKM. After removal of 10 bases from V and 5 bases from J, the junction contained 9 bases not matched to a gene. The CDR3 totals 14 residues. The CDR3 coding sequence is TGTGCCACCCTCCGAAGCGGGGGGAACAATGAGCAGTTCTTC. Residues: CATLRSGGNNEQFF.

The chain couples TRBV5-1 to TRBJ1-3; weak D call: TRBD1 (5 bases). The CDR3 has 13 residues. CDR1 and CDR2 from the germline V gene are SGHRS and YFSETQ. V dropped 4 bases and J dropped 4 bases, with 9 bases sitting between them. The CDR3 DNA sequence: TGCGCCAGCAGCCCGGAGGGGGGAAACACCATATATTTT. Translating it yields CASSPEGGNTIYF.

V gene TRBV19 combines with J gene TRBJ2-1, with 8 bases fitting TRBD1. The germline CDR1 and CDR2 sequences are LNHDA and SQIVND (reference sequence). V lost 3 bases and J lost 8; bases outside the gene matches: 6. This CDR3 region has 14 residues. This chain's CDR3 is CASSIGQGSHEQFF. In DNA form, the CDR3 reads TGTGCCAGTAGTATTGGACAGGGCTCCCATGAGCAGTTCTTC. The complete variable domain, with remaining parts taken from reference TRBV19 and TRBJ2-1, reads DGGITQSPKYLFRKEGQNVTLSCEQNLNHDAMYWYRQDPGQGLRLIYYSQIVNDFQKGDIAEGYSVSREKKESFPLTVTSAQKNPTAFYLCASSIGQGSHEQFFGPGTRLTVL.

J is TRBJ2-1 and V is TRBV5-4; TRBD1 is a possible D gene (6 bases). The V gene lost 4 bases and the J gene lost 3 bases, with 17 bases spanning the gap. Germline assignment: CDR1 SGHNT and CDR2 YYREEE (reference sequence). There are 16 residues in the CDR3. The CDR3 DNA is TGTGCCAGCAGCCTACAGGGTGGGATTATCTACAATGAGCAGTTCTTC. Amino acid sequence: CASSLQGGIIYNEQFF.

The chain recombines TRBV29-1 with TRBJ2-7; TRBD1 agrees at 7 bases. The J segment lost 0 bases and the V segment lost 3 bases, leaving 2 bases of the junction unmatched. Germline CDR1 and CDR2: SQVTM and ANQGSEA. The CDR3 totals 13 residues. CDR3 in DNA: TGCAGCGTTGAGGGGGACAGCTCCTACGAGCAGTACTTC. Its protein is CSVEGDSSYEQYF.

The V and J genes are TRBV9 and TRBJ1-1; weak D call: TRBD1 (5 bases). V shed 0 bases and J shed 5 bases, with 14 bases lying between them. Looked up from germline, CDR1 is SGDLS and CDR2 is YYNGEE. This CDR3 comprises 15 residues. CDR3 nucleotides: TGTGCCAGCAGCGTAGGGGCGGACCGGGGGACTGAAGCTTTCTTT. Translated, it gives CASSVGADRGTEAFF.

The CDR3 protein is CASSTTRGSPYTF. The CDR3 DNA sequence: TGTGCCAGCAGCACCACCAGGGGATCCCCCTACACCTTC. This chain connects TRBV7-2 to TRBJ1-2, with D perhaps matching TRBD1 (6 bases). V dropped 5 bases and J dropped 10 bases, with 17 bases sitting between them. This CDR3 spans 13 amino acids. The germline V gene encodes CDR1 SGHTA and CDR2 FQGNSA.

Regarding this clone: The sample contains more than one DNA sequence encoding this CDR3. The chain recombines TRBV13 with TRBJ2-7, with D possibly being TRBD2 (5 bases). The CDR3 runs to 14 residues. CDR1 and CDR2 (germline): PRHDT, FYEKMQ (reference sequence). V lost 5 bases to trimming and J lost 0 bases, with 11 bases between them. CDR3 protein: CASSLRDSSYEQYF. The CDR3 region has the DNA TGTGCCAGCAGCCTCCGGGATTCCTCCTACGAGCAGTACTTC.

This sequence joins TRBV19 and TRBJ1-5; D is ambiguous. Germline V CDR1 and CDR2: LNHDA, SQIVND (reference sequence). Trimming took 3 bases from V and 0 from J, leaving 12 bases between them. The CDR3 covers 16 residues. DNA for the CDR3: TGTGCCAGTAGTATCCCCCCAGGACTTAGCAATCAGCCCCAGCATTTT. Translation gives CASSIPPGLSNQPQHF.

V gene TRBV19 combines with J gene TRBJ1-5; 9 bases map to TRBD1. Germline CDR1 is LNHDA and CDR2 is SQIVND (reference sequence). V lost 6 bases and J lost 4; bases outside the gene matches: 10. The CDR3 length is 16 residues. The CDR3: CASRGLRDRDNQPQHF. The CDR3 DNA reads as TGTGCCAGTAGGGGACTACGGGACAGGGATAATCAGCCCCAGCATTTT.

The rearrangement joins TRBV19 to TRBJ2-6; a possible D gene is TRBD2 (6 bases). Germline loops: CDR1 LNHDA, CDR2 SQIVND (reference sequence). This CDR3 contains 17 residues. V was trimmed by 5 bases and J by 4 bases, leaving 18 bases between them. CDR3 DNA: TGTGCCAGTAGTCTGGAGGGCTCAACAAAAGGGGCCAACGTCCTGACTTTC. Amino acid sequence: CASSLEGSTKGANVLTF.

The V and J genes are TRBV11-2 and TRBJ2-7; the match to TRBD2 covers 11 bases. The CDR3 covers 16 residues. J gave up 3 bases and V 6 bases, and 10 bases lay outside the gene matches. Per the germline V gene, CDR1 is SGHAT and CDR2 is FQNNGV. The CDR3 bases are TGTGCCAGCAGACGGGCCGGGACTAGCGGTAGCTACGAGCAGTACTTC. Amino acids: CASRRAGTSGSYEQYF.

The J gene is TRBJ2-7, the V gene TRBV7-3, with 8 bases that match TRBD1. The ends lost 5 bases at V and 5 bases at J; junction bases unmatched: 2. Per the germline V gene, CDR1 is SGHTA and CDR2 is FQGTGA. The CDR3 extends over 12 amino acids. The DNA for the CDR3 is TGTGCCAGCAGCGAGACAGGGGACGAGCAGTACTTC. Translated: CASSETGDEQYF.